These 21 T cell receptor beta chains were sequenced from one sample in a study of blood T cell repertoires in COVID-19. TCRdb keeps only in-frame clones here, not all; method: immunoSEQ multiplex PCR. The repertoire holds 250,000 to 350,000 clones, with approximately 90% as singletons. Material for sequencing was peripheral blood. These receptors came from a woman in her 30s with COVID-19, enrolled during active disease.

This rearrangement joins TRBV25-1 to TRBJ2-1, with 14 bases identical to TRBD2. The CDR3 extends over 16 amino acids. With 3 bases clipped from V and 9 bases from J, the junction kept 7 bases outside the gene matches. Germline CDR1 reads MGHDK; CDR2 reads SYGVNS. Here the CDR3 reads CASSDRTSGGFSEQFF. CDR3 nucleotides: TGTGCCAGCAGTGATCGGACTAGCGGGGGGTTCAGTGAGCAGTTCTTC.

This chain uses TRBV30 with TRBJ2-1; D is possibly TRBD1 (5 bases). The germline V and J ends were trimmed by 1 base and 12 bases, with 10 bases remaining between them. This CDR3 is 11 amino acids long. The germline V gene encodes CDR1 GTSNPN and CDR2 SVGIG (reference sequence). The CDR3 sequence is CAWSDGTGQFF. CDR3 nucleotide sequence: TGTGCCTGGAGTGATGGAACAGGGCAGTTCTTC. Supplemented by reference TRBV30 and TRBJ2-1, the full variable domain reads SQTIHQWPATLVQPVGSPLSLECTVEGTSNPNLYWYRQAAGRGLQLLFYSVGIGQISSEVPQNLSASRPQDRQFILSSKKLLLSDSGFYLCAWSDGTGQFFGPGTRLTVL.

This chain uses TRBV3-1 (or the pseudogene TRBV3-2) with TRBJ1-1, with D possibly matching TRBD1 (6 bases). The CDR3 has 14 residues. From germline, CDR1 is LGHDT and CDR2 YNNKEL (reference sequence). Trimming shortened V by 1 base and J by 4 bases, and 10 bases separated the two germline ends. The CDR3 DNA is TGTGCCAGCAGCCAAGGACAGGCGTTCACTGAAGCTTTCTTT. The encoded protein is CASSQGQAFTEAFF.

CDR3: CASSVDWDRSETQYF. The CDR3 DNA reads TGTGCCAGCAGCGTAGATTGGGACAGGTCTGAGACCCAGTACTTC. This sequence joins TRBV9 and TRBJ2-5; 8 bases fit TRBD1. Germline V gene sequence: CDR1 SGDLS, CDR2 YYNGEE. V shed 0 bases, J shed 5 bases, and the junction held 6 bases outside the gene matches. This CDR3 has 15 residues. The full variable domain, its missing parts supplied by reference TRBV9 and TRBJ2-5, is DSGVTQTPKHLITATGQRVTLRCSPRSGDLSVYWYQQSLDQGLQFLIQYYNGEERAKGNILERFSAQQFPDLHSELNLSSLELGDSALYFCASSVDWDRSETQYFGPGTRLLVL.

This clone has just one count. The chain carries TRBV5-1 and TRBJ1-1; D call uncertain. V was shortened by 0 bases and J by 4 bases, with 13 bases between the two germline ends. Germline-derived CDR1 and CDR2 are SGHRS and YFSETQ. The CDR3 contains 15 residues. The CDR3 nucleotides are TGCGCCAGCAGCTTGGGCACGGGGAGGGTCACTGAAGCTTTCTTT. This sequence encodes CASSLGTGRVTEAFF.

A note on this clone: The sample carries other DNA sequences with the same CDR3. The chain couples TRBV9 to TRBJ1-5, with TRBD1 matching 7 bases. Germline trimming cut 0 bases from V and 0 bases from J; bases unmatched to any gene: 0. Germline V lookup: CDR1 SGDLS, CDR2 YYNGEE. The CDR3 runs to 15 residues. The CDR3 nucleotides are TGTGCCAGCAGCGTAGGACAGGGTAGCAATCAGCCCCAGCATTTT. Translation: CASSVGQGSNQPQHF.

The J gene is TRBJ1-5, the V gene TRBV2, with a weak D call TRBD1 (6 bases). This CDR3 has 13 amino acids. In germline, CDR1 is SNHLY, CDR2 FYNNEI. V was cut by 6 bases and J by 3 bases, with 9 bases left in between. CDR3 DNA: TGTGCCAGCAGAACAGGGCTCAATCAGCCCCAGCATTTT. Amino acid sequence: CASRTGLNQPQHF.

V is TRBV27 and J is TRBJ1-1, with D possibly matching TRBD1 (6 bases). This CDR3 spans 16 amino acids. Germline values: CDR1 MNHEY, CDR2 SMNVEV (reference sequence). Trimming shortened V by 8 bases and J by 4 bases, and 23 bases separated the two germline ends. The CDR3 sequence: CASSPRSSGVGTEAFF. The CDR3 DNA sequence: TGTGCCAGCTCCCCCCGGTCGTCAGGGGTTGGCACTGAAGCTTTCTTT.

The chain couples TRBV28 to TRBJ2-1; 7 bases are a match to TRBD2. This CDR3 is 18 amino acids long. After removal of 5 bases from V and 4 bases from J, the junction contained 17 bases not matched to a gene. Germline CDR1 and CDR2: MDHEN and SYDVKM. As DNA, the CDR3 is TGTGCCAGCAGTCCCTCCCGGTTGGGCGCGGGAGAGTACAATGAGCAGTTCTTC. Translation: CASSPSRLGAGEYNEQFF.

V gene TRBV27 combines with J gene TRBJ1-5; 7 bases fit TRBD1. V trimming: 6 bases; J trimming: 6 bases; junction bases outside the gene matches: 5. The CDR3 covers 13 residues. Germline loops: CDR1 MNHEY, CDR2 SMNVEV (reference sequence). CDR3 sequence reads: CASRKTGSQPQHF. The CDR3 DNA is TGTGCCAGCAGAAAGACAGGGAGTCAGCCCCAGCATTTT.

The chain couples TRBV6-2 or TRBV6-3 to TRBJ1-5, with a possible D match to TRBD1 (6 bases). CDR3 size: 14 residues. Germline V gives CDR1 MNHEY, CDR2 SVGEGT. With 2 bases removed from V and 3 bases from J, the gap between germline ends came to 8 bases. The CDR3 here is CASSYQGYNQPQHF. In DNA form, the CDR3 reads TGTGCCAGCAGTTACCAGGGGTACAATCAGCCCCAGCATTTT.

V gene TRBV6-4 combines with J gene TRBJ2-2; TRBD1 is a possible D gene (6 bases). CDR3 length: 16 amino acids. Per the germline V gene, CDR1 is MRHNA and CDR2 is SNTAGT. Trimming stripped 2 bases from V and 5 bases from J, with 15 bases between. The CDR3 loop reads CASSDGRGTPTGELFF. Here the CDR3 DNA reads TGTGCCAGCAGTGACGGCAGGGGAACGCCAACCGGGGAGCTGTTTTTT.

This clone was counted a single time. The chain joins TRBV9 to TRBJ2-7; 8 positions agree with TRBD1. The CDR3 extends over 14 amino acids. Losses at the gene ends were 1 base for V and 0 bases for J; bases not matched to a gene: 0. From germline, CDR1 is SGDLS and CDR2 YYNGEE. Written as DNA, the CDR3 is TGTGCCAGCAGCGTACAGGGGGCCTCCTACGAGCAGTACTTC. As protein: CASSVQGASYEQYF.

J is TRBJ2-2 and V is TRBV4-1, with D perhaps matching TRBD2 (6 bases). V was cut by 3 bases and J by 6 bases, with 20 bases left in between. The CDR3 has 17 residues. Germline assignment: CDR1 MGHRA and CDR2 YSYEKL. The CDR3 reads CASSQRRGGDVSGELFF. The CDR3 coding sequence is TGCGCCAGCAGCCAGCGGAGGGGCGGTGATGTATCCGGGGAGCTGTTTTTT.

This chain connects TRBV30 to TRBJ2-5; D gene unclear. This CDR3 contains 14 residues. CDR1 is GTSNPN and CDR2 is SVGIG in the germline V gene (reference sequence). V was clipped by 0 bases and J by 6 bases, with 14 bases between them. This CDR3 reads CAWSVAQPGKTQYF. The DNA for the CDR3 is TGTGCCTGGAGTGTCGCGCAACCAGGCAAGACCCAGTACTTC. The full variable domain, with the rest looked up from reference TRBV30 and TRBJ2-5, is SQTIHQWPATLVQPVGSPLSLECTVEGTSNPNLYWYRQAAGRGLQLLFYSVGIGQISSEVPQNLSASRPQDRQFILSSKKLLLSDSGFYLCAWSVAQPGKTQYFGPGTRLLVL.

The J gene is TRBJ2-7, the V gene TRBV21-1; no DNA check was done on the table's D call, TRBD1. TRBV21-1 is annotated as a pseudogene. The CDR3 sequence is 16 residues long. CDR3 loop: CASSKAGDRGSYEQYF. CDR3 nucleotides: TGTGCCAGCAGCAAAGCCGGGGACAGGGGCTCCTACGAGCAGTACTTC.

The V and J genes are TRBV30 and TRBJ1-5; 7 bases are a match to TRBD1. The CDR3 contains 16 residues. CDR1 and CDR2 (germline): GTSNPN, SVGIG (reference sequence). Losses at the gene ends were 0 bases for V and 3 bases for J; bases not matched to a gene: 8. The CDR3 is CAWSVGTGADNQPQHF. CDR3 sequence (DNA): TGTGCCTGGAGTGTCGGAACAGGGGCCGACAATCAGCCCCAGCATTTT.

The J gene is TRBJ2-5, the V gene TRBV19; 7 bases are shared with TRBD2. V trimming: 3 bases; J trimming: 5 bases; junction bases outside the gene matches: 9. Germline V lookup: CDR1 LNHDA, CDR2 SQIVND (reference sequence). The CDR3 length is 15 residues. CDR3 sequence: CASSIGGLDAETQYF. CDR3 bases: TGTGCCAGTAGTATTGGTGGACTAGATGCGGAGACCCAGTACTTC.

V usage is TRBV5-1 and J usage is TRBJ2-4, with 8 nucleotides matching TRBD1. Germline trimming cut 4 bases from V and 7 bases from J; bases unmatched to any gene: 13. The CDR3 has 16 residues. Germline V gene lookup returns CDR1 SGHRS and CDR2 YFSETQ. The CDR3 reads CASSLQTGDSYNIQYF. CDR3 coding DNA: TGCGCCAGCAGCCTCCAGACAGGGGATTCCTATAACATTCAGTACTTC.

V gene TRBV5-4 combines with J gene TRBJ1-2; tentatively, D is TRBD1 (6 bases). Germline V CDR1 and CDR2: SGHNT, YYREEE (reference sequence). With 6 bases removed from V and 5 bases from J, the gap between germline ends came to 14 bases. There are 13 residues in the CDR3. In DNA form, the CDR3 reads TGTGCCAGCAACCAACAGGGATATTATGGCTACACCTTC. Amino acids: CASNQQGYYGYTF.

The V and J genes are TRBV2 and TRBJ1-6, with D perhaps TRBD1 (5 bases). CDR1 and CDR2 from the germline V gene are SNHLY and FYNNEI. V was pared by 0 bases and J by 7 bases, with 22 bases between. The CDR3 runs to 19 residues. The CDR3 reads CASSEAPTGGVKGNSPLHF. As DNA, the CDR3 is TGTGCCAGCAGTGAAGCTCCGACCGGCGGGGTTAAGGGGAATTCACCCCTCCACTTT.